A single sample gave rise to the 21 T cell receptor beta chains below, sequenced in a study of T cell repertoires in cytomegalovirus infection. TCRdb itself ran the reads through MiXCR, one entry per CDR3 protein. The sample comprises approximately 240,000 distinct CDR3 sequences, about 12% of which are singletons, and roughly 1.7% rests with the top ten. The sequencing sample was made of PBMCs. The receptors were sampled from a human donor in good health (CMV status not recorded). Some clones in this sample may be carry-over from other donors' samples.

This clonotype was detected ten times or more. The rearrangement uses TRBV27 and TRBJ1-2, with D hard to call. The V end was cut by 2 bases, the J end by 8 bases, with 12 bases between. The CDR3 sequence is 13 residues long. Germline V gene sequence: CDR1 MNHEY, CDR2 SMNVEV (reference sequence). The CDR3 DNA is TGTGCCAGCAGTTTAGGGAATTTGGCAGGCTACACCTTC. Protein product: CASSLGNLAGYTF.

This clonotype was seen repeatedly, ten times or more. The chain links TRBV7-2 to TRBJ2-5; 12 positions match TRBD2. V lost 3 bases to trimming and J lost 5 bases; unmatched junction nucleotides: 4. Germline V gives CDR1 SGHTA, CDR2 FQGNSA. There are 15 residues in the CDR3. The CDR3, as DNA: TGTGCCAGCAGCTTTACTAGCGGGGGGTCGGAGACCCAGTACTTC. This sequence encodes CASSFTSGGSETQYF.

CDR3 DNA: TGTGCCAGTAGTATCACCTTGAACACTGAAGCTTTCTTT. Residues: CASSITLNTEAFF. V is TRBV19 and J is TRBJ1-1; D is unresolved. The CDR3 runs to 13 residues. V lost 3 bases to trimming and J lost 0 bases, with 5 bases between them. Per germline, CDR1 LNHDA and CDR2 SQIVND (reference sequence).

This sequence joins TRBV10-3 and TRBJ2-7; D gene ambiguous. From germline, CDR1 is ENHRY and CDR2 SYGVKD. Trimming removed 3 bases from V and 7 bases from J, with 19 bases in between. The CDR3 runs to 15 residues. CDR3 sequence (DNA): TGTGCCATCAGTGAACCCTCAGGAGATTCGTGGGAGCAGTACTTC. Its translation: CAISEPSGDSWEQYF.

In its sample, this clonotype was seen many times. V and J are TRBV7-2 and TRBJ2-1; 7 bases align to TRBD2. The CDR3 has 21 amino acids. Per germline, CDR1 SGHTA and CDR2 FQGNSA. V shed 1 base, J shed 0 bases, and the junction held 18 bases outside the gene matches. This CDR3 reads CASSLVGRDVFLQPSYNEQFF. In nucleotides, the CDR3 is TGTGCCAGCAGCTTAGTGGGGAGGGACGTATTTTTGCAGCCCTCCTACAATGAGCAGTTCTTC.

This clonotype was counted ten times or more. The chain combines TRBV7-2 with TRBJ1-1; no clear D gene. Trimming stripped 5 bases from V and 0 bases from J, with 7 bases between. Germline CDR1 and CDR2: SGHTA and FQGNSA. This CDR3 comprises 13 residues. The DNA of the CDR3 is TGTGCCAGCAGCCCCACAATGAACACTGAAGCTTTCTTT. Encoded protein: CASSPTMNTEAFF.

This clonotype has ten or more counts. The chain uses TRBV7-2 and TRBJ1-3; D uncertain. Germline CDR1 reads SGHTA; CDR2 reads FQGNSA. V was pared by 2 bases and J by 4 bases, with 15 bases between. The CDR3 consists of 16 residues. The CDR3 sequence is CASSLNALASGNTIYF. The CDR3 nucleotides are TGTGCCAGCAGCTTAAACGCTTTAGCCAGCGGAAACACCATATATTTT.

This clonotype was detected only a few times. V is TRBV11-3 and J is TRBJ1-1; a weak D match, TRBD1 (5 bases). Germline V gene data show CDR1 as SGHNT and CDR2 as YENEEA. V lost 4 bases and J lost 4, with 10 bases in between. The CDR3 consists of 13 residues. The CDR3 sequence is CASSYQGSTEAFF. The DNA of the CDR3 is TGTGCCAGCAGCTACCAGGGTAGCACTGAAGCTTTCTTT.

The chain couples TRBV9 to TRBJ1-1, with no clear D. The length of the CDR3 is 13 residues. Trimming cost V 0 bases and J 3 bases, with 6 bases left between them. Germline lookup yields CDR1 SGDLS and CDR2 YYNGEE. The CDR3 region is CASSVAPDTEAFF. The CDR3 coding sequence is TGTGCCAGCAGCGTAGCCCCTGACACTGAAGCTTTCTTT.

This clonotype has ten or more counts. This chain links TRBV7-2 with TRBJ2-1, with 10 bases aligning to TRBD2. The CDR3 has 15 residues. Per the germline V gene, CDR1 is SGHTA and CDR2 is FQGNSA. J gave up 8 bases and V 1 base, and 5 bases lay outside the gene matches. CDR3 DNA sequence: TGTGCCAGCAGCTTAGAAGTTAGCGGGAGGTATGAGCAGTTCTTC. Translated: CASSLEVSGRYEQFF. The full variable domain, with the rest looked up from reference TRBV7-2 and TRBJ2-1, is GAGVSQSPSNKVTEKGKDVELRCDPISGHTALYWYRQSLGQGLEFLIYFQGNSAPDKSGLPSDRFSAERTGGSVSTLTIQRTQQEDSAVYLCASSLEVSGRYEQFFGPGTRLTVL.

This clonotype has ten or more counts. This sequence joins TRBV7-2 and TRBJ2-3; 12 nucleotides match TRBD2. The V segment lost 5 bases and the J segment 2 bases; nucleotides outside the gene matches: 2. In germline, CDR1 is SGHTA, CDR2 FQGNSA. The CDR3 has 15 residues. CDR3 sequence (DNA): TGTGCCAGCAGCCGGACTAGCGGGGACACAGATACGCAGTATTTT. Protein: CASSRTSGDTDTQYF.

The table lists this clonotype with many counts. CDR3 amino acids: CASRVGSSGANVLTF. CDR3 sequence (DNA): TGTGCCAGCAGAGTCGGGAGCTCTGGGGCCAACGTCCTGACTTTC. The chain carries TRBV5-4 and TRBJ2-6; possible D gene TRBD2, 6 bases. The germline gives CDR1 SGHNT, CDR2 YYREEE (reference sequence). There are 15 residues in the CDR3. V shed 5 bases and J shed 0 bases, with 9 bases lying between them. The whole variable domain, filled in from reference TRBV5-4 and TRBJ2-6, reads ETGVTQSPTHLIKTRGQQVTLRCSSQSGHNTVSWYQQALGQGPQFIFQYYREEENGRGNFPPRFSGLQFPNYSSELNVNALELDDSALYLCASRVGSSGANVLTFGAGSRLTVL.

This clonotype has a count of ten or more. CDR3 DNA sequence: TGTGCCAGCAGCTTATGGAAGGAGGAGACCCAGTACTTC. Residues: CASSLWKEETQYF. The rearrangement links TRBV7-2 to TRBJ2-5; no definite D call. CDR3 length: 13 residues. Deletions cut 2 bases from V and 5 bases from J, with 9 bases between. Germline lookup yields CDR1 SGHTA and CDR2 FQGNSA.

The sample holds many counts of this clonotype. Here the CDR3 reads CASSLALSATNEKLFF. The CDR3 region has the DNA TGTGCCAGCAGCTTAGCCCTCAGTGCAACTAATGAAAAACTGTTTTTT. This rearrangement joins TRBV7-2 to TRBJ1-4, with D unresolved. The CDR3 spans 16 residues. Germline V lookup: CDR1 SGHTA, CDR2 FQGNSA. Trimming took off 0 bases at V and 0 bases at J, with 8 bases between the two ends.

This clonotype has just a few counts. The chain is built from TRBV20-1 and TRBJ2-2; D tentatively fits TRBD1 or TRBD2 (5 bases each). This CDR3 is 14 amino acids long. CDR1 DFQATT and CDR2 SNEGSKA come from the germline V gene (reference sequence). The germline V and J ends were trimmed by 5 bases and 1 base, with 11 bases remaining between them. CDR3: CSASGTVNTGELFF. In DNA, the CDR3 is TGCAGTGCTTCCGGGACGGTGAACACCGGGGAGCTGTTTTTT.

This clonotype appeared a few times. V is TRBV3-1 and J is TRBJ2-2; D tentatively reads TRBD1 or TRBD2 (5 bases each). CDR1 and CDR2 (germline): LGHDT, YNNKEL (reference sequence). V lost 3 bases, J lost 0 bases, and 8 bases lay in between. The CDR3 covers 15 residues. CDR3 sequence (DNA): TGTGCCAGCAGCCATGGGGGTACGAACACCGGGGAGCTGTTTTTT. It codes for CASSHGGTNTGELFF. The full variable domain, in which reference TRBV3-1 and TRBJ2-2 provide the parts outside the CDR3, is DTAVSQTPKYLVTQMGNDKSIKCEQNLGHDTMYWYKQDSKKFLKIMFSYNNKELIINETVPNRFSPKSPDKAHLNLHINSLELGDSAVYFCASSHGGTNTGELFFGEGSRLTVL.

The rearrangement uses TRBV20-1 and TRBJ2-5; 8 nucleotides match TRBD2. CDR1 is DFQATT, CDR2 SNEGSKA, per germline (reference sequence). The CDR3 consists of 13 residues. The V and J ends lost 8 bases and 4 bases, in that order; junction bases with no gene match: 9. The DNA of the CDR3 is TGCAGTTCCCATTCGGGGGGGCGAGAGACCCAGTACTTC. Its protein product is CSSHSGGRETQYF.

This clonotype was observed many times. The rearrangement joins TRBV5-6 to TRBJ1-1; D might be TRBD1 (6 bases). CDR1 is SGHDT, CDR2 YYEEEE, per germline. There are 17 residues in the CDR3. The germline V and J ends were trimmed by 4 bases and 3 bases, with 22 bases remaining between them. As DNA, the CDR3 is TGTGCCAGCAGCCCTTGGACAAAGGGGGGGCAGGACACTGAAGCTTTCTTT. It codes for CASSPWTKGGQDTEAFF.

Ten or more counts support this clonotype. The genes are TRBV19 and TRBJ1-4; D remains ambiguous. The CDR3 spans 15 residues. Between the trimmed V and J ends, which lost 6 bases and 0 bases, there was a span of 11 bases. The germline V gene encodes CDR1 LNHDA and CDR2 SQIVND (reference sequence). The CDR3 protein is CASRLAGSTNEKLFF. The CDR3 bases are TGTGCCAGTAGACTCGCCGGGTCAACTAATGAAAAACTGTTTTTT.

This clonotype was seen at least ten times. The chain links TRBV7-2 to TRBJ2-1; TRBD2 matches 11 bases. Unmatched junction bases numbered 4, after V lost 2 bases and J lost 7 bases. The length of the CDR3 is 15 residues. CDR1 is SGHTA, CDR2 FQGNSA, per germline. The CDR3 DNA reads TGTGCCAGCAGCTTATTAGCTAGCGGGAGGAATGAGCAGTTCTTC. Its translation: CASSLLASGRNEQFF.

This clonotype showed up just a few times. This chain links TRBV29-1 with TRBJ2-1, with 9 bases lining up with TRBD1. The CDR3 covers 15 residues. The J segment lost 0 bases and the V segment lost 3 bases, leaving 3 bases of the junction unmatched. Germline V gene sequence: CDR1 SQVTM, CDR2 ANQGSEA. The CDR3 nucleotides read TGCAGCGTTGATTCGGGACAGGGCTCCTACAATGAGCAGTTCTTC. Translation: CSVDSGQGSYNEQFF.